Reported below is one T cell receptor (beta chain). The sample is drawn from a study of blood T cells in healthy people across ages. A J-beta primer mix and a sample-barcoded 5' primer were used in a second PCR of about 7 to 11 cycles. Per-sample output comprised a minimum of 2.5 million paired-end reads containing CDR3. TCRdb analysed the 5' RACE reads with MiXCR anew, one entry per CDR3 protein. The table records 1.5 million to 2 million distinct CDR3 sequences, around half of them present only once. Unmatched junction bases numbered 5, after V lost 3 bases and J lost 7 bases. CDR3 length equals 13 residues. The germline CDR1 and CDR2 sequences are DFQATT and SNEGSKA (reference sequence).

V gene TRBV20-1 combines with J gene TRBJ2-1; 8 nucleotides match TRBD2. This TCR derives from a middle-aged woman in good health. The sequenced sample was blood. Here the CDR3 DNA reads TGCAGTGCTAGGGGACTAGTCAATAATGAGCAGTTCTTC. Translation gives CSARGLVNNEQFF.